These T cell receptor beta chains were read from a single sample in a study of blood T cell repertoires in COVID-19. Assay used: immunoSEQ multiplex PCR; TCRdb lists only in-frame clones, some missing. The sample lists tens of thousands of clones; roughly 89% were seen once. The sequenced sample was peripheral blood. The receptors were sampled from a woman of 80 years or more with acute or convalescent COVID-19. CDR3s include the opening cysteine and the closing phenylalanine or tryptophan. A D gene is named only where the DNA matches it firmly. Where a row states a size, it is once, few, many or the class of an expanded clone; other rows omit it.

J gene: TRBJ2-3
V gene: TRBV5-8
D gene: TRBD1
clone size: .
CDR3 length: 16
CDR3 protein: CASRLVDRGSTDTQYF
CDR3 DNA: TGTGCCAGCAGACTTGTGGACAGGGGAAGCACAGATACGCAGTATTTT

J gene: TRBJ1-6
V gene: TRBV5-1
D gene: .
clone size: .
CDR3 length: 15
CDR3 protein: CASSLDLRYNSPLHF
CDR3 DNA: TGCGCCAGCAGCTTGGACCTCCGGTATAATTCACCCCTCCACTTT

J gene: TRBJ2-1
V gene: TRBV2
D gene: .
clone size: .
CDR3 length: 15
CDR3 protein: CASSDSGLSYNEQFF
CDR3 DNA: TGTGCCAGCAGTGATTCTGGGCTCTCCTACAATGAGCAGTTCTTC

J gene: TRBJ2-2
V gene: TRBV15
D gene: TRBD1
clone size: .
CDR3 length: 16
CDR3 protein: CATGDRGILNTGELFF
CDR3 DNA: TGTGCCACCGGGGACAGGGGAATTCTCAACACCGGGGAGCTGTTTTTT

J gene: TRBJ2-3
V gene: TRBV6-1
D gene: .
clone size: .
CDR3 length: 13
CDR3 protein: CASSLDGMDTQYF
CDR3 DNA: TGTGCCAGCAGTCTCGACGGGATGGATACGCAGTATTTT

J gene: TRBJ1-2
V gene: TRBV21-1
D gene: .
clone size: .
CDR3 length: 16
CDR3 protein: CASSKGWEQGTYGYTF
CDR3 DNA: TGTGCCAGCAGCAAAGGGTGGGAACAGGGAACCTATGGCTACACCTTC

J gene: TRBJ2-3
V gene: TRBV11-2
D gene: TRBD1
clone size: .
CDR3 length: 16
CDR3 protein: CASSARTGTRTDTQYF
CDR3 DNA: TGTGCCAGCAGCGCTAGGACAGGGACGCGCACAGATACGCAGTATTTT

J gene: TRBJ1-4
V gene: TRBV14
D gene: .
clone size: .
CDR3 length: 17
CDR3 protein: CASSQDTLRSGNEKLFF
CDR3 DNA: TGTGCCAGCAGCCAAGACACCCTACGGAGCGGTAATGAAAAACTGTTTTTT

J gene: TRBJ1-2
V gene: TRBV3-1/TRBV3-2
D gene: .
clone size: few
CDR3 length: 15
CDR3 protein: CASTQEGVWGYGYTF
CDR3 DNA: TGTGCCAGCACCCAAGAAGGGGTATGGGGCTATGGCTACACCTTC

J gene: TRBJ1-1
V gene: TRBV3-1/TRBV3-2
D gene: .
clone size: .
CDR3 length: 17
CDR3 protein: CASSQRLGGSWNTEAFF
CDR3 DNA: TGTGCCAGCAGCCAAAGGTTGGGGGGATCGTGGAACACTGAAGCTTTCTTT

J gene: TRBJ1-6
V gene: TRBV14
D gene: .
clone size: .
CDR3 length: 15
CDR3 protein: CASSLRGGSVSPLHF
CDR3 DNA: TGTGCCAGCAGCCTTCGGGGGGGGAGCGTTTCACCCCTCCACTTT

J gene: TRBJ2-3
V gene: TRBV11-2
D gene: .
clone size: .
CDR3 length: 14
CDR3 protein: CASSLDRGTDTQYF
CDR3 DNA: TGTGCCAGCAGCTTAGACAGGGGCACAGATACGCAGTATTTT

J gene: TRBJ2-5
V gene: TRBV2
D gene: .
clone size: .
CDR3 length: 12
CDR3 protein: CASWGDQETQYF
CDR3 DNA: TGTGCCAGCTGGGGGGACCAAGAGACCCAGTACTTC

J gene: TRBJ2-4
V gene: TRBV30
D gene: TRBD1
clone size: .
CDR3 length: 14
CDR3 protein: CAWGQGIAKNIQYF
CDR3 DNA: TGTGCCTGGGGACAGGGAATAGCCAAAAACATTCAGTACTTC

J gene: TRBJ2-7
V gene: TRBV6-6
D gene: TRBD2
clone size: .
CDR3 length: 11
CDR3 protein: CASGGVYEQYF
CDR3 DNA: TGTGCCAGCGGGGGGGTTTACGAGCAGTACTTC

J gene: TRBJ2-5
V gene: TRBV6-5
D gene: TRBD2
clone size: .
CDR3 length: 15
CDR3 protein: CASRTSGGPQETQYF
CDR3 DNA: TGTGCCAGCCGGACTAGCGGGGGGCCTCAAGAGACCCAGTACTTC

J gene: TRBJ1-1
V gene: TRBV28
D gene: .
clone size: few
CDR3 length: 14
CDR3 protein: CATAGELWSAEAFF
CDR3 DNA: TGTGCCACCGCCGGGGAGCTCTGGAGCGCTGAAGCTTTCTTT

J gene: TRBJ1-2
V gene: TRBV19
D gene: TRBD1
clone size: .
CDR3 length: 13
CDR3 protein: CASSPDREDGYTF
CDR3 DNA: TGTGCCAGTAGTCCCGACAGGGAAGATGGCTACACCTTC

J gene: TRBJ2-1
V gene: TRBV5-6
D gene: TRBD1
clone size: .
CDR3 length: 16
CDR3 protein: CASSLIPGQGVNEQFF
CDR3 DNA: TGTGCCAGCAGCTTGATTCCCGGACAGGGGGTCAATGAGCAGTTCTTC

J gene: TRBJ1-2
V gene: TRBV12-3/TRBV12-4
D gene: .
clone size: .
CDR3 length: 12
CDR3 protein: CASSHRRVGYTF
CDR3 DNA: TGTGCCAGCAGTCATAGGCGGGTGGGCTACACCTTC

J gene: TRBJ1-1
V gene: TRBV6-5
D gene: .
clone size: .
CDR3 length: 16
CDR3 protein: CASSYSGGGSYTEAFF
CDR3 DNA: TGTGCCAGCAGTTACTCGGGAGGGGGGAGTTACACTGAAGCTTTCTTT

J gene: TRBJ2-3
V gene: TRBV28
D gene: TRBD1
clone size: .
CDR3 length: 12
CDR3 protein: CASSAGQVHQYF
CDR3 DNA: TGTGCCAGCTCCGCGGGACAGGTCCATCAGTATTTT

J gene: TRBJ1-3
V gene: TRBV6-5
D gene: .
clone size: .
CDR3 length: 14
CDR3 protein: CASSLLNRWNTIYF
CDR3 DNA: TGTGCCAGCAGCTTACTAAACCGGTGGAACACCATATATTTT

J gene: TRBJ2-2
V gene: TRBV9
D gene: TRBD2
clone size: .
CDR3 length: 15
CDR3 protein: CASSVLAGDTGELFF
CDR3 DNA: TGTGCCAGCAGCGTCCTAGCGGGGGACACCGGGGAGCTGTTTTTT

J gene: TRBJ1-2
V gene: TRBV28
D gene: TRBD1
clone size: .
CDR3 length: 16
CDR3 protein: CASSFGDRGQEDGYTF
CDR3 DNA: TGTGCCAGCAGTTTCGGGGACAGGGGGCAGGAAGATGGCTACACCTTC

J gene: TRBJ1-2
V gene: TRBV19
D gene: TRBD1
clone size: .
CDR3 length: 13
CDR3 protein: CASSLQGENGYTF
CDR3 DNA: TGTGCCAGTAGCTTACAGGGGGAGAATGGCTACACCTTC

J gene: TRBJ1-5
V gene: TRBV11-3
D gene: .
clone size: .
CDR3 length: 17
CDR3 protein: CASSLDRSRRQFQPQHF
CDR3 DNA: TGTGCCAGCAGCTTAGATCGGAGCAGAAGACAGTTCCAGCCCCAGCATTTT

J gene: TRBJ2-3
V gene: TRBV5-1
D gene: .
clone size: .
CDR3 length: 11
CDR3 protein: CASTERDTQYF
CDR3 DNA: TGCGCCAGCACCGAGCGGGATACGCAGTATTTT

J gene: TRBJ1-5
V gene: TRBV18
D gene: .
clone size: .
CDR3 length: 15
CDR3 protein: CASSPSGASNQPQHF
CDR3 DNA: TGTGCCAGCTCACCCAGTGGAGCTAGCAATCAGCCCCAGCATTTT

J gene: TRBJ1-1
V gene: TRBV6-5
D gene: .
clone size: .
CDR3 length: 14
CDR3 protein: CASSYDRTNTEAFF
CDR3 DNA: TGTGCCAGCAGTTACGACAGGACGAACACTGAAGCTTTCTTT

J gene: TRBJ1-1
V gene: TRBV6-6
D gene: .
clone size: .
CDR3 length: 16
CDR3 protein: CASSLREGMLNTEAFF
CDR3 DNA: TGTGCCAGCAGCCTACGGGAGGGGATGCTGAACACTGAAGCTTTCTTT

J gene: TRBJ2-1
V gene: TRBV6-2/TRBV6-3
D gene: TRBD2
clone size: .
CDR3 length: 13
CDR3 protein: CASSYGTRNEQFF
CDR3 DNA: TGTGCCAGCAGTTACGGGACTAGGAATGAGCAGTTCTTC

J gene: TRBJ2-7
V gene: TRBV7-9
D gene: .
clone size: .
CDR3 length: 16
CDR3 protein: CASSLAIGGTTYEQYF
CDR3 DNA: TGTGCCAGCAGCTTAGCCATCGGGGGAACCACCTACGAGCAGTACTTC

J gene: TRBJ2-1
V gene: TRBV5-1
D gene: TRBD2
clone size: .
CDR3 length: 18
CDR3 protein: CASSAPSGGALKYNEQFF
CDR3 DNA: TGCGCCAGCAGCGCACCAAGCGGGGGAGCCCTTAAATACAATGAGCAGTTCTTC

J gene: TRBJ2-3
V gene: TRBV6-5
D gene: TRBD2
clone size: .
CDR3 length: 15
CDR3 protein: CASRTGTSVADTQYF
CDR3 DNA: TGTGCCAGCAGAACCGGGACTAGTGTTGCAGATACGCAGTATTTT

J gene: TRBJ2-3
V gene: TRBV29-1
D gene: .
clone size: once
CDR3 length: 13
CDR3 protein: CSVERGGTDTQYF
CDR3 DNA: TGCAGCGTTGAGCGGGGCGGCACAGATACGCAGTATTTT

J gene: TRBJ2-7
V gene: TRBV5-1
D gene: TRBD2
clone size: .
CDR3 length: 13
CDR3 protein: CASSPGGAYEQYF
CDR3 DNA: TGCGCCAGCAGCCCCGGGGGGGCCTACGAGCAGTACTTC

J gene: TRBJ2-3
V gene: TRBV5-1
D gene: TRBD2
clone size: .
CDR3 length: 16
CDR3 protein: CASSLEVSGGLDTQYF
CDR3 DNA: TGCGCCAGCAGCTTGGAGGTTAGCGGGGGTTTGGATACGCAGTATTTT

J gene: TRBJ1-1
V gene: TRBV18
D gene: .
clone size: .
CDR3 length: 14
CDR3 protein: CASSRGRGDTEAFF
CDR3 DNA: TGTGCCAGCTCACGGGGTAGGGGTGACACTGAAGCTTTCTTT

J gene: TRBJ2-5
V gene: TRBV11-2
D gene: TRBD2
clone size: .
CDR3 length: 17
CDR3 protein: CASNPRASGFPGETQYF
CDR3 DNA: TGTGCCAGCAACCCGCGGGCTAGCGGGTTCCCTGGGGAGACCCAGTACTTC

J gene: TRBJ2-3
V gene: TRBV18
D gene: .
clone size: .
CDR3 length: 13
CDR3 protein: CASSPPSIDTQYF
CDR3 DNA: TGTGCCAGCTCACCACCGTCTATAGATACGCAGTATTTT

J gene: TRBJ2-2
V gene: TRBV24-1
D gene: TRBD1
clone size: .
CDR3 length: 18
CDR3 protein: CATSDLGTGDYNTGELFF
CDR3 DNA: TGTGCCACCAGTGATTTAGGGACAGGAGACTATAACACCGGGGAGCTGTTTTTT

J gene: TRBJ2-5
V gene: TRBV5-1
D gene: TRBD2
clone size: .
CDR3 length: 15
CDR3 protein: CASSPPGTSEETQYF
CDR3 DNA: TGCGCCAGCAGCCCGCCGGGGACTAGCGAGGAGACCCAGTACTTC

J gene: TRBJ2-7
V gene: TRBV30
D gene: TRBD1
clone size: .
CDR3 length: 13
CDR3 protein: CAWTGQGRGEQYF
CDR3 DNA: TGTGCCTGGACTGGACAGGGTCGGGGGGAGCAGTACTTC

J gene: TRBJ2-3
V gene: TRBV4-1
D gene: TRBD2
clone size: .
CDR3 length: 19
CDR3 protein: CASSLQPVARGVPTDTQYF
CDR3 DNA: TGCGCCAGCAGCCTCCAACCCGTCGCGCGGGGGGTCCCCACAGATACGCAGTATTTT

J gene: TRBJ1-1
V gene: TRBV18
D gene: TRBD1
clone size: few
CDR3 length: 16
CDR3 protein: CASSPSVGTGNTEAFF
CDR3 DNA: TGTGCCAGCTCACCAAGTGTTGGGACAGGGAACACTGAAGCTTTCTTT

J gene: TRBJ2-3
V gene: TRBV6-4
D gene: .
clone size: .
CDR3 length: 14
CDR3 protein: CASSDDAGTDTQYF
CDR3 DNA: TGTGCCAGCAGTGACGATGCGGGCACAGATACGCAGTATTTT

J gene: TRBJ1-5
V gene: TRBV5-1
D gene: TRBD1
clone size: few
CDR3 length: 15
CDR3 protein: CASSLTGGWGQPQHF
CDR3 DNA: TGCGCCAGCAGCTTAACAGGGGGCTGGGGTCAGCCCCAGCATTTT

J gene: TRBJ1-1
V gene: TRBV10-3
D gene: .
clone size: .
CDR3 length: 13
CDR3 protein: CAISEGRSTEAFF
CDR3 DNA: TGTGCCATCAGTGAGGGAAGGAGCACTGAAGCTTTCTTT

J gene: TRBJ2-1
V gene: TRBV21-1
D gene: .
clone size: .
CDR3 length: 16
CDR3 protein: CASSILAGGPCSEQFF
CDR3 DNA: TGTGCCAGCAGCATCCTAGCGGGGGGGCCGTGTAGTGAGCAGTTCTTC

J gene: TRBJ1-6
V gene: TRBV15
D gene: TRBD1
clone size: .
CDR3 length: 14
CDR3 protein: CATSRGQGYSPLHF
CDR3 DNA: TGTGCCACCAGCAGAGGACAGGGTTATTCACCCCTCCACTTT

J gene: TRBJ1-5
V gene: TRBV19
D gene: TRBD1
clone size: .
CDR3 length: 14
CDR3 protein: CASSRTGLNQPQHF
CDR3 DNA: TGTGCCAGCTCCAGGACAGGTCTTAATCAGCCCCAGCATTTT

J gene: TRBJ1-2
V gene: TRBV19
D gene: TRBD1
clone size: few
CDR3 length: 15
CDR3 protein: CASSQMDRELHGYTF
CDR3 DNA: TGTGCCAGTAGTCAAATGGACAGGGAGTTACATGGCTACACCTTC

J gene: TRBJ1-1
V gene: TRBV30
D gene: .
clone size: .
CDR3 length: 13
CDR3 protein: CAWIGTRGRVAFF
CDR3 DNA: TGTGCCTGGATAGGGACAAGGGGGAGGGTAGCTTTCTTT

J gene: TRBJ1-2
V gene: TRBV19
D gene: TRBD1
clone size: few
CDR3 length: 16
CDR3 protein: CASSSQRTGSHYGYTF
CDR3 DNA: TGTGCCAGTAGTTCCCAGAGGACAGGGAGTCACTATGGCTACACCTTC

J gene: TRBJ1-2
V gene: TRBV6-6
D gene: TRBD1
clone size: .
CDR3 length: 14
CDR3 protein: CASSPDRVSYGYTF
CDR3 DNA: TGTGCCAGCAGTCCGGACAGGGTGAGCTATGGCTACACCTTC

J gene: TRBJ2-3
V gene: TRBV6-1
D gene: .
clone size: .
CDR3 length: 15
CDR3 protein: CASSDRGGYTDTQYF
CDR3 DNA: TGTGCCAGCAGTGATAGGGGGGGGTACACAGATACGCAGTATTTT

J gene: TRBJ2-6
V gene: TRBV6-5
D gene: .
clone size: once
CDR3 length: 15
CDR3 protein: CASSYRGSGANVLTF
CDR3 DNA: TGTGCCAGCAGTTATCGGGGCTCTGGGGCCAACGTCCTGACTTTC

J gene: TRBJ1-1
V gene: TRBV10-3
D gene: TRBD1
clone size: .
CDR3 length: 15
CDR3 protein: CAITSDRGTNTEAFF
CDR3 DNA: TGTGCCATCACTTCAGACAGGGGGACCAACACTGAAGCTTTCTTT